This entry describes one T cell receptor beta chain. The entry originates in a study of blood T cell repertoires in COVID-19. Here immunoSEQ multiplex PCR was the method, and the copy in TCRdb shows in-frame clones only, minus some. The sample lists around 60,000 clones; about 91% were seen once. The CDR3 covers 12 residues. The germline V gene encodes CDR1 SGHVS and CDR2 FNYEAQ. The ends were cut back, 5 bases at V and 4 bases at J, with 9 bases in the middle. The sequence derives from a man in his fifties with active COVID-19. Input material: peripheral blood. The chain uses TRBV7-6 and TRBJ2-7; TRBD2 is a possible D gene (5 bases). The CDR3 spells CASSQTGYEQYF. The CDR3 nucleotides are TGTGCCAGCAGCCAGACGGGGTACGAGCAGTACTTC.